Sequencing of this T cell receptor (beta chain) was carried out in a study of blood T cell repertoires in COVID-19. Study-level information: Sources were T cells, B-cell-depleted T cells, or PBMCs; the material itself was cDNA or gDNA.

From germline, CDR1 is LGHDT and CDR2 YNNKEL (reference sequence). The CDR3 has 14 residues. The germline V and J ends were trimmed by 1 base and 7 bases, with 13 bases remaining between them. Per the original methods: Quantification of nucleated cells was approximated via reference gene primer amplification. Clones were read by immunoSEQ multiplex PCR, and TCRdb kept only the in-frame ones, dropping some. That table gives V, J and clone size, and the DNA gave D and trimming. The table has roughly 130,000 clones, about 83% seen once; the top ten hold roughly 17%. The rearrangement uses TRBV3-1 (or the pseudogene TRBV3-2) and TRBJ1-1; D not certain. This receptor was obtained from a man in his fifties with acute or convalescent COVID-19. The sequenced material came from peripheral blood. The CDR3 nucleotides are TGTGCCAGCAGCCAAGGCACAGTCCTTCTTGAAGCTTTCTTT. This sequence encodes CASSQGTVLLEAFF.